The rows below give T cell receptor beta chains drawn from one sample of a study of T cells in Graves' hyperthyroidism and ophthalmopathy. TCRdb itself ran the multiplex PCR reads through MiXCR, one entry per CDR3 protein. The sample lists under 550,000 distinct CDR3 sequences, roughly 13% occurring once. The specimen sequenced was blood. These receptors were taken from a woman aged 18 to 35 with Graves' hyperthyroidism. The CDR3 runs from the conserved cysteine through the conserved F or W. Each record gives: J gene, D gene, clone size, V gene, CDR3 DNA, CDR3 protein. D genes are given only for firm matches. Not all rows give a size; the values are once, few, many and, for expanded clones, a class.

j_call: TRBJ1-6; d_call: -; clone_size: -; v_call: TRBV7-9; cdr3_nt: TGTGCCAGCAGCTTGACACAGACTAATTCACCCCTCCACTTT; cdr3_aa: CASSLTQTNSPLHF
j_call: TRBJ2-1; d_call: TRBD2; clone_size: many; v_call: TRBV30; cdr3_nt: TGTGCCTGGAGTGCCCTGACTAGCGGGAGTTCCGCTGAGCAGTTCTTC; cdr3_aa: CAWSALTSGSSAEQFF
j_call: TRBJ1-5; d_call: -; clone_size: -; v_call: TRBV7-9; cdr3_nt: TGTGCCAGCAGCCCCAGTGCAGGTAGCAATCAGCCCCAGCATTTT; cdr3_aa: CASSPSAGSNQPQHF
j_call: TRBJ2-7; d_call: -; clone_size: many; v_call: TRBV20-1; cdr3_nt: TGCAGTGCTAGAGGGCGGACAGACTACGAGCAGTACTTC; cdr3_aa: CSARGRTDYEQYF
j_call: TRBJ1-1; d_call: -; clone_size: many; v_call: TRBV7-3; cdr3_nt: TGTGCCAGCACTCTAATCCGGGGACACCAGAACACTGAAGCTTTCTTT; cdr3_aa: CASTLIRGHQNTEAFF
j_call: TRBJ2-1; d_call: -; clone_size: -; v_call: TRBV30; cdr3_nt: TGTGCCTGGAGTAAGCACAATGAGCAGTTCTTC; cdr3_aa: CAWSKHNEQFF
j_call: TRBJ2-7; d_call: -; clone_size: many; v_call: TRBV2; cdr3_nt: TGTGCCAGCAGCCGGGGAGAAACCTACTACGAGCAGTACTTC; cdr3_aa: CASSRGETYYEQYF
j_call: TRBJ2-1; d_call: -; clone_size: many; v_call: TRBV28; cdr3_nt: TGTGCCAGCAGTTCCCGGAGGGGGAATGAGCAGTTCTTC; cdr3_aa: CASSSRRGNEQFF
j_call: TRBJ1-5; d_call: -; clone_size: -; v_call: TRBV4-1; cdr3_nt: TGCGCCAGCAGCCTTCTTCAGGGGCCTTCAAATCAGCCCCAGCATTTT; cdr3_aa: CASSLLQGPSNQPQHF
j_call: TRBJ2-1; d_call: TRBD2; clone_size: many; v_call: TRBV4-3; cdr3_nt: TGCGCCAGCAGCCAAGATCGGGGAGGGCGTTACAATGAGCAGTTCTTC; cdr3_aa: CASSQDRGGRYNEQFF
j_call: TRBJ2-1; d_call: TRBD2; clone_size: many; v_call: TRBV12-3/TRBV12-4; cdr3_nt: TGTGCCAGCACTTCTAGCGGTTTCAATGAGCAGTTCTTC; cdr3_aa: CASTSSGFNEQFF
j_call: TRBJ2-1; d_call: TRBD2; clone_size: -; v_call: TRBV6-1; cdr3_nt: TGTGCCAGCAGGAAGACTAGCGGCGACAATGAGCAGTTCTTC; cdr3_aa: CASRKTSGDNEQFF
j_call: TRBJ1-4; d_call: -; clone_size: few; v_call: TRBV7-9; cdr3_nt: TGTGCCAGCAGCCCCTCGGGGGGGCCCGGAGAAAAACTGTTTTTT; cdr3_aa: CASSPSGGPGEKLFF
j_call: TRBJ2-7; d_call: TRBD1; clone_size: many; v_call: TRBV28; cdr3_nt: TGTGCCAGCACCCGACAGGGTATAGTGGACGAGCAGTACTTC; cdr3_aa: CASTRQGIVDEQYF
j_call: TRBJ2-5; d_call: -; clone_size: many; v_call: TRBV2; cdr3_nt: TGTGCCAGCATTAGTGAGACCCAGTACTTC; cdr3_aa: CASISETQYF
j_call: TRBJ2-7; d_call: -; clone_size: few; v_call: TRBV4-1; cdr3_nt: TGCGCCAGCAGCCCGTCCACAGCGGAAGCCTCCTACGAGCAGTACTTC; cdr3_aa: CASSPSTAEASYEQYF
j_call: TRBJ2-1; d_call: TRBD2; clone_size: many; v_call: TRBV29-1; cdr3_nt: TGCAGCATGAGCCGGGACTACTCTAATGAGCAGTTCTTC; cdr3_aa: CSMSRDYSNEQFF